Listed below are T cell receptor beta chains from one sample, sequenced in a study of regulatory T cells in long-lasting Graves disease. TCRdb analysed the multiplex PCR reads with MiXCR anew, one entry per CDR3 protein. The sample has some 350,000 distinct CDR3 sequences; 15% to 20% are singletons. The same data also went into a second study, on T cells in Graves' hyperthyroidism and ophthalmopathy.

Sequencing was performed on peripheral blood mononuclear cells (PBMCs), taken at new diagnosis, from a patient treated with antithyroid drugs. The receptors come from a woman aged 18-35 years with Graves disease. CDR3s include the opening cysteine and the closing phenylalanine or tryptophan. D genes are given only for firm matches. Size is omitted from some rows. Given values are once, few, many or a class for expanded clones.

TGTGCCAGCCAAGGGGGCGCAAACATTCAGTACTTC CASQGGANIQYF TRBJ2-4 TRBV12-3/TRBV12-4 TRBD1 many
TGTGCCAGCAGCGAACTTGGCCGGGACACTGAAGCTTTCTTT CASSELGRDTEAFF TRBJ1-1 TRBV3-1 NA many
TGTGCCAGCAGCTTAACGGGACAGCAGTTCTTC CASSLTGQQFF TRBJ2-1 TRBV7-8 NA many
TGCGCCAGCAGTCCGAGGGTTGGTCAGCCCCAGCATTTT CASSPRVGQPQHF TRBJ1-5 TRBV4-1 NA NA
TGTGCCAGCAGTCTGATGTCGGGGGATCTGGGCTACACCTTC CASSLMSGDLGYTF TRBJ1-2 TRBV27 NA many
TGTGCCAGCAAGACTAGCGGGGGGGCCAAGGCCGGGGAGCTATTTTTT CASKTSGGAKAGELFF TRBJ2-2 TRBV12-3/TRBV12-4 TRBD2 few
TGTGCCAGCAGTGGGACGTTGAACACTGAAGCTTTCTTT CASSGTLNTEAFF TRBJ1-1 TRBV6-1 NA many
TGCAGTGCTAGAGACGCGGGAGGGTTTAACACCGGGGAGCTGTTTTTT CSARDAGGFNTGELFF TRBJ2-2 TRBV20-1 TRBD2 few
TGCAGTGCGAGCGACAGGGGCACTGAAGCTTTCTTT CSASDRGTEAFF TRBJ1-1 TRBV20-1 TRBD1 many
TGTGCCAGCAGTTTAGGGCGGGACCAGTTCTTC CASSLGRDQFF TRBJ2-1 TRBV28 NA many
TGTGCCAGCAGGACCGGGACTAGCGGGTATTACAATGAGCAGTTCTTC CASRTGTSGYYNEQFF TRBJ2-1 TRBV25-1 TRBD2 NA
TGTGCCAGCCACAGGGAAAGCAATCAGCCCCAGCATTTT CASHRESNQPQHF TRBJ1-5 TRBV6-1 NA few
TGCAGTGCACGACTAACGACACGCTACGAGCAGTACTTC CSARLTTRYEQYF TRBJ2-7 TRBV20-1 NA many
TGTGCCAGCTCACCACAGGCAGACACGGAAGCTTTCTTT CASSPQADTEAFF TRBJ1-1 TRBV18 NA many
TGTGCCAGCAGGGGGGGTATAACTGAAGCTTTCTTT CASRGGITEAFF TRBJ1-1 TRBV27 NA NA
TGTGCCAGCAGCTTAAGTGGGGTAAACACCATATATTTT CASSLSGVNTIYF TRBJ1-3 TRBV7-8 NA few
TGCAGTGCTAGGGTCATAACAGGGGGTAGCACAGATACGCAGTATTTT CSARVITGGSTDTQYF TRBJ2-3 TRBV20-1 TRBD1 NA
TGTGCCAGCAGCCAAGATATTTGGGGGTACAATGAGCAGTTCTTC CASSQDIWGYNEQFF TRBJ2-1 TRBV3-1 NA many
TGTGCCAGCAGTGATAGCGGGGGCCCAGAGACCCAGTACTTC CASSDSGGPETQYF TRBJ2-5 TRBV28 TRBD2 many
TGTGCCAGCAGCTTAGTGATTGGGGATATGAACACTGAAGCTTTCTTT CASSLVIGDMNTEAFF TRBJ1-1 TRBV7-6 NA NA
TGTGCCCGGACGGGCAGGGGGAGAGAGACCCAGTACTTC CARTGRGRETQYF TRBJ2-5 TRBV30 TRBD1 many
TGTGCCAGCAGTTTTACCACGGGACTAGCGGGGGCCAATGAGCAGTTCTTC CASSFTTGLAGANEQFF TRBJ2-1 TRBV12-3/TRBV12-4 TRBD2 many
TGTGCCAGCAGTGACTCGAGCCGGGTTCTAGCGATCTACAATGAGCAGTTCTTC CASSDSSRVLAIYNEQFF TRBJ2-1 TRBV6-4 NA NA
TGTGCCTGGAACACGCAGGGGCTTTTCGGGGAGCTGTTTTTT CAWNTQGLFGELFF TRBJ2-2 TRBV30 NA few